This section outlines one T cell receptor (beta chain) sequence together with its context. The entry originates in a study of blood T cell repertoires in COVID-19. Study details: Among Cohort 3 donors, those recovered had two negative PCRs, clearance, or symptom resolution. Material from acute and convalescent COVID-19 was sourced from the United States, Italy and Spain.

The V end lost 0 bases, the J end lost 6 bases, and 14 bases lay between the germline ends. CDR1 and CDR2 from the germline V gene are LGHDT and YNNKEL (reference sequence). There are 15 residues in the CDR3. Original data processing: Nucleated cell number was recorded as an estimate derived from reference gene primer amplification. Data came from immunoSEQ multiplex PCR; TCRdb stores just in-frame clones and leaves some out. V and J calls and clone size are those listed in that table; D and trimming were worked out from the DNA. The table has hundreds of thousands of clones, 85% to 90% seen once. The sequence derives from a woman aged 50 to 60 in a cohort exposed to, infected with or recovered from COVID-19 (not recorded which). The chain is built from TRBV3-1 (or the pseudogene TRBV3-2) and TRBJ1-2; tentatively, D is TRBD1 (5 bases). Sequenced material: PBMCs or T cells enriched from blood (not recorded which). CDR3 sequence (DNA): TGTGCCAGCAGCCAAGATTGGGGGGGAGGGCATGGCTACACCTTC. This translates into CASSQDWGGGHGYTF.